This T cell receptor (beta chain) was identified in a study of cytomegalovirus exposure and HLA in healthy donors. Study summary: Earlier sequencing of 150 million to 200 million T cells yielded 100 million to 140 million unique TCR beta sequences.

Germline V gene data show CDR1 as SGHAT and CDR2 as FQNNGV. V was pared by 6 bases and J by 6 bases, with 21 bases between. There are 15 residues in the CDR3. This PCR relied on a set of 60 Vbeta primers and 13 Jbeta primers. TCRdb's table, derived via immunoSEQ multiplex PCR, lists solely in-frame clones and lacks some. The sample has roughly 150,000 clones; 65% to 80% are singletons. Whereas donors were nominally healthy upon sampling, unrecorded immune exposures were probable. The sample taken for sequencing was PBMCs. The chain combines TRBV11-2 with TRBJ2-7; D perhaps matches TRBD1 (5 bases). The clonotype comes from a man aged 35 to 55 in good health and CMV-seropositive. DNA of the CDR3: TGTGCCAGCAGGAAACTCACAGGTATCAAGCCCGAGCAGTACTTC. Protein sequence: CASRKLTGIKPEQYF.